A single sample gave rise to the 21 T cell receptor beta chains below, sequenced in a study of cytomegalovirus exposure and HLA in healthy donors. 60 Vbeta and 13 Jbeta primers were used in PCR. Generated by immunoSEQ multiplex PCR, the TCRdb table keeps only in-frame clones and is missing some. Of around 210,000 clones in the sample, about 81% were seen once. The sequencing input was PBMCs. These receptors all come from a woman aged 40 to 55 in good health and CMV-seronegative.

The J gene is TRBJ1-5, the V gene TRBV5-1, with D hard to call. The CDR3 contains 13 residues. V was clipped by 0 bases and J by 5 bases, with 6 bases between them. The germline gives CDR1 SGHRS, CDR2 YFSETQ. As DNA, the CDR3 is TGCGCCAGCAGCTTGGCCGGGGATCAGCCCCAGCATTTT. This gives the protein CASSLAGDQPQHF.

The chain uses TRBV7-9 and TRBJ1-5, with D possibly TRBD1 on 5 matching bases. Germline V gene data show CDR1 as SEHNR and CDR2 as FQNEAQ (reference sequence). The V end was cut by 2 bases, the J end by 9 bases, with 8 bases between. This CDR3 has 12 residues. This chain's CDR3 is CASSLYGGPQHF. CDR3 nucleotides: TGTGCCAGCAGCTTATACGGGGGGCCCCAGCATTTT.

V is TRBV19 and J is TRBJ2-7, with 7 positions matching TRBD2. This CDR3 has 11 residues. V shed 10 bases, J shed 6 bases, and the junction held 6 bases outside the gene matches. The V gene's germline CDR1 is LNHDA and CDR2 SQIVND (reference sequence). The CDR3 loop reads CATREGREQYF. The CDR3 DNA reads TGTGCCACCAGGGAGGGGCGCGAGCAGTACTTC. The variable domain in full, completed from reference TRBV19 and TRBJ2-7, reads DGGITQSPKYLFRKEGQNVTLSCEQNLNHDAMYWYRQDPGQGLRLIYYSQIVNDFQKGDIAEGYSVSREKKESFPLTVTSAQKNPTAFYLCATREGREQYFGPGTRLTVT.

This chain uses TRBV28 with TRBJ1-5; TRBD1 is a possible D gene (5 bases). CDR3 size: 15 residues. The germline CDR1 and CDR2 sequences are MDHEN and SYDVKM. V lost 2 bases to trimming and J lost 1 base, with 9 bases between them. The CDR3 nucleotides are TGTGCCAGCAGTTTACGTCCAGGGAGCAATCAGCCCCAGCATTTT. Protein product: CASSLRPGSNQPQHF.

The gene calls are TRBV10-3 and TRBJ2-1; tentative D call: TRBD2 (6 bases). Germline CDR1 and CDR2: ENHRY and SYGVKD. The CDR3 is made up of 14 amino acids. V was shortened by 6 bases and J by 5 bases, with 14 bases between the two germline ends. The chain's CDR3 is CAISAGTYNNEQFF. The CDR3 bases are TGTGCCATCAGCGCCGGGACTTACAACAATGAGCAGTTCTTC.

The CDR3: CASSHPIQEKLFF. The CDR3 DNA sequence: TGCGCCAGCAGCCATCCAATCCAGGAAAAACTGTTTTTT. This chain uses TRBV4-1 with TRBJ1-4; D remains unclear. V lost 3 bases and J lost 8, with 10 bases in between. The length of the CDR3 is 13 residues. The germline V gene encodes CDR1 MGHRA and CDR2 YSYEKL.

CDR3 coding DNA: TGTGCCAGCAGCGACTCCCGGGACTACAATGAGCAGTTCTTC. Its protein product is CASSDSRDYNEQFF. The genes are TRBV9 and TRBJ2-1; tentatively, D is TRBD2 (5 bases). Germline V CDR1 and CDR2: SGDLS, YYNGEE. The CDR3 spans 14 residues. Trimming took off 3 bases at V and 3 bases at J, with 10 bases between the two ends. Looking up the rest from reference TRBV9 and TRBJ2-1 gives the full variable domain: DSGVTQTPKHLITATGQRVTLRCSPRSGDLSVYWYQQSLDQGLQFLIQYYNGEERAKGNILERFSAQQFPDLHSELNLSSLELGDSALYFCASSDSRDYNEQFFGPGTRLTVL.

CDR3: CATSRASADSNQPQHF. DNA of the CDR3: TGTGCCACCAGCAGAGCCTCAGCGGATAGCAATCAGCCCCAGCATTTT. This rearrangement joins TRBV15 to TRBJ1-5; D is ambiguous. Trimming cost V 1 base and J 0 bases, with 10 bases left between them. The CDR3 extends over 16 amino acids. The germline V gene encodes CDR1 LNHNV and CDR2 YYDKDF (reference sequence).

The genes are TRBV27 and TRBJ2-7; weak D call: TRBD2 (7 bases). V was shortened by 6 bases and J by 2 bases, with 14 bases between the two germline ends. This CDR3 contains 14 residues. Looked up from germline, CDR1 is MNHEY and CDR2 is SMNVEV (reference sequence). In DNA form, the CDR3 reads TGTGCCAGCAGGGGGGGGACAACCACCTACGAGCAGTACTTC. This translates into CASRGGTTTYEQYF.

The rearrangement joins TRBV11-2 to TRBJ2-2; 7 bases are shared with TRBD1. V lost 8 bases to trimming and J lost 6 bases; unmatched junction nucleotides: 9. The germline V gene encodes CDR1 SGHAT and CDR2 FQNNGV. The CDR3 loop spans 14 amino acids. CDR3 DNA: TGTGCCAGCTACACCCGGGACAGCCCCGGGGAGCTGTTTTTT. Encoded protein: CASYTRDSPGELFF.

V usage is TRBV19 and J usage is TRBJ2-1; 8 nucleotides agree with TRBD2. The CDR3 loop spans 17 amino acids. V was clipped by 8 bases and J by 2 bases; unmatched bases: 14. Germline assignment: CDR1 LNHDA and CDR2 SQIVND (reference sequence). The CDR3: CASSYGGGLNTYNEQFF. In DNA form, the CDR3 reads TGTGCCAGTTCCTACGGGGGGGGACTTAACACCTACAATGAGCAGTTCTTC.

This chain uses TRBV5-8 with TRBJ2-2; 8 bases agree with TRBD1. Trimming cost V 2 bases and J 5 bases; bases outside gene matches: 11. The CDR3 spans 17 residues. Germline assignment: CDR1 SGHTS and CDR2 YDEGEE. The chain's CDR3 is CASSFYRGAIRTGELFF. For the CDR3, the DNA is TGTGCCAGCAGCTTTTACAGGGGGGCGATTAGGACCGGGGAGCTGTTTTTT.

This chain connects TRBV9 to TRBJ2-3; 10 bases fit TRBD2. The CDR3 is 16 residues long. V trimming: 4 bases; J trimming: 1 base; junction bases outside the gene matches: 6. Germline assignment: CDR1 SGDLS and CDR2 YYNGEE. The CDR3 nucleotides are TGTGCCAGCAGCCTGAGCGGGAGGGGAGGCACAGATACGCAGTATTTT. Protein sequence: CASSLSGRGGTDTQYF.

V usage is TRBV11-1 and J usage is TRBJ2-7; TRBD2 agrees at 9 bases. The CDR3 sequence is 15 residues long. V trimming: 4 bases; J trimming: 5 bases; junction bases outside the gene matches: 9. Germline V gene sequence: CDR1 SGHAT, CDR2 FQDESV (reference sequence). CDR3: CASSSLAGVVDEQYF. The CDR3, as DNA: TGTGCCAGCAGCTCCTTAGCGGGAGTCGTCGACGAGCAGTACTTC.

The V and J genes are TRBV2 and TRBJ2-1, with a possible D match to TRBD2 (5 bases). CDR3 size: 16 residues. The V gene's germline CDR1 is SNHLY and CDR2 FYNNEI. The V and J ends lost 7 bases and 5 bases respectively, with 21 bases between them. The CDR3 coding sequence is TGTGCCAGCACTCTGCAGAGGGTCCAGTCCCACAATGAGCAGTTCTTC. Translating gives CASTLQRVQSHNEQFF. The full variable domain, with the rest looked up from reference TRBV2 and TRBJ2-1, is EPEVTQTPSHQVTQMGQEVILRCVPISNHLYFYWYRQILGQKVEFLVSFYNNEISEKSEIFDDQFSVERPDGSNFTLKIRSTKLEDSAMYFCASTLQRVQSHNEQFFGPGTRLTVL.

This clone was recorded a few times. CDR3 region: CAISESQLTSGRNEQFF. The DNA for the CDR3 is TGTGCCATCAGTGAGTCGCAGTTGACTAGCGGCCGCAATGAGCAGTTCTTC. The rearrangement joins TRBV10-3 to TRBJ2-1; 9 bases line up with TRBD2. CDR1 is ENHRY, CDR2 SYGVKD, per germline. V lost 0 bases and J lost 6; bases outside the gene matches: 9. There are 17 residues in the CDR3.

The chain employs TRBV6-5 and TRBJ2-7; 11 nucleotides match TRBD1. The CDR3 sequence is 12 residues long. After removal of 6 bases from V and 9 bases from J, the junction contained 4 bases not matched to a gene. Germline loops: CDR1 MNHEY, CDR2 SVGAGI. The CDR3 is CASRAGQGVQYF. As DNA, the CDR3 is TGTGCCAGCAGAGCGGGACAGGGGGTGCAGTACTTC.

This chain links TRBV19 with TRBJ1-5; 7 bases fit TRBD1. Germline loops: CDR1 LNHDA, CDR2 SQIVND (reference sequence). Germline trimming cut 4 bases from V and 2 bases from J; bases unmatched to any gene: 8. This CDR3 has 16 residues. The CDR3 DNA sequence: TGTGCCAGTAGTAAGACAGGGCTTGGGGGCAATCAGCCCCAGCATTTT. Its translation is CASSKTGLGGNQPQHF. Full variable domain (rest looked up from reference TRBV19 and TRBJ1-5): DGGITQSPKYLFRKEGQNVTLSCEQNLNHDAMYWYRQDPGQGLRLIYYSQIVNDFQKGDIAEGYSVSREKKESFPLTVTSAQKNPTAFYLCASSKTGLGGNQPQHFGDGTRLSIL.

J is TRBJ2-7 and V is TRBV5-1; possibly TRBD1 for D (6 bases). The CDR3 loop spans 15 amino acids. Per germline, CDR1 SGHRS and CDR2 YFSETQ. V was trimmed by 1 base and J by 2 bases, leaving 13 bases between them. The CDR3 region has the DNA TGCGCCAGCAGCTTGTCGCGGACAGCCACCTACGAGCAGTACTTC. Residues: CASSLSRTATYEQYF.

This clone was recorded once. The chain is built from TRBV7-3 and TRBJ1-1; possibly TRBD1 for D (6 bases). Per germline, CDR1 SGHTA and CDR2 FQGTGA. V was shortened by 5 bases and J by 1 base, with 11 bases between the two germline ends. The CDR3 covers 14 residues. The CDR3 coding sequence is TGTGCCAGCAGCCCGGGACATTCGAACACTGAAGCTTTCTTT. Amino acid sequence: CASSPGHSNTEAFF.

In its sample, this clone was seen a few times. CDR3 bases: TGTGCCAGCAGTTACAGGGGATACACCGGGGAGCTGTTTTTT. It codes for CASSYRGYTGELFF. The chain is built from TRBV6-5 and TRBJ2-2, with D possibly being TRBD1 (5 bases). This CDR3 region has 14 residues. The V gene's germline CDR1 is MNHEY and CDR2 SVGAGI. Trimming removed 2 bases at V and 3 bases at J, with 7 bases between.